This T cell receptor beta chain was captured in a study of shared clonotypes between healthy human individuals. Per the germline V gene, CDR1 is MGHRA and CDR2 is YSYEKL. The CDR3 covers 18 residues. Trimming pared 0 bases from V and 7 bases from J, leaving 19 bases between. Sequenced by immunoSEQ multiplex PCR; TCRdb stores in-frame clones only, minus some. The sample lists more than 2 million clones, around 95% seen once, with 0.13% in the top ten. The V call is TRBV4-1, the J call TRBJ1-6; no firm D call. Material for sequencing was naive CD4+ T cells sorted from blood. Sample subset: CD45RA+ positively selected. This TCR was sampled from a man younger than 30 in good health. CDR3 in amino acids: CASSQDKGPAIMNSPLHF. In nucleotides, the CDR3 is TGCGCCAGCAGCCAAGATAAAGGGCCGGCTATTATGAATTCACCCCTCCACTTT.